The subject of this entry is one T cell receptor (beta chain). Germline-derived CDR1 and CDR2 are SGHRS and YFSETQ. The CDR3 is 16 amino acids. Trimming shortened V by 2 bases and J by 8 bases, and 17 bases separated the two germline ends. Alongside a J-beta primer mix, a sample-barcoded 5' primer served in a second PCR lasting about 7 to 11 cycles. MiXCR, applied by TCRdb to the 5' RACE reads, yields one record per CDR3 protein. The sample carries about 580,000 distinct CDR3 sequences, about 45% recorded once. The data derive from a study of blood T cells in healthy people across ages. This TCR derives from an elderly man in good health. The chain combines TRBV5-1 with TRBJ1-6; no definite D call. Sequencing was carried out using blood. The CDR3 region is CASSFTSLGSDSPLHF. The CDR3 DNA follows: TGCGCCAGCAGCTTCACAAGTTTGGGAAGTGATTCACCCCTCCACTTT.